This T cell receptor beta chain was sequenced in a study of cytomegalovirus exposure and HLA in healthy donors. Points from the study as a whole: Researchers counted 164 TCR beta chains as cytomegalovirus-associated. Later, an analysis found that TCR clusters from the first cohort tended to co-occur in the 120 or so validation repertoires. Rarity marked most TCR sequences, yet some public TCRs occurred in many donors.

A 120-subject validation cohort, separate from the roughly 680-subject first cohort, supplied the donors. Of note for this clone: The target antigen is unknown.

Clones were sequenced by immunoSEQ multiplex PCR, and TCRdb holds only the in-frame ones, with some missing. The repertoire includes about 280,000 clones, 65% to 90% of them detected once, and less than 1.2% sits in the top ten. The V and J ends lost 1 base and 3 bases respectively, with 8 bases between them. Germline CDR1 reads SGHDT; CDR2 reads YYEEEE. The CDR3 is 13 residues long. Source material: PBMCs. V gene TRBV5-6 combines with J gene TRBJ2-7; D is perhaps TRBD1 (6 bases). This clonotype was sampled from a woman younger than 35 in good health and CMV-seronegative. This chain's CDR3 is CASSLTGNYEQYF. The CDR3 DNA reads TGTGCCAGCAGCTTGACAGGGAACTACGAGCAGTACTTC.